One sample yielded the 28 T cell receptor beta chains listed below, sequenced in a study of OX40 agonist ivuxolimab in advanced cancers. Clones were read by immunoSEQ multiplex PCR, and TCRdb kept only the in-frame ones, dropping some. The profile shows more than 70,000 clones, 70% to 90% of them singletons. The sequencing here drew on CD4+ or CD8+ T cells sorted from blood, taken in a trial of the OX40 agonist ivuxolimab. The source is an adult with an advanced solid tumor such as melanoma, head and neck, liver or kidney cancer.

The chain has TRBV4-1 and TRBJ2-7; a possible D gene is TRBD1 (6 bases). CDR3 length equals 15 residues. Germline CDR1 reads MGHRA; CDR2 reads YSYEKL. V lost 0 bases, J lost 4 bases, and 13 bases lay in between. The CDR3 DNA reads as TGCGCCAGCAGCCAAGAGCAGGGGTTGGGGTACGAGCAGTACTTC. Translation gives CASSQEQGLGYEQYF.

This sequence joins TRBV6-6 and TRBJ2-5, with TRBD2 identical over 14 bases. CDR3 size: 16 residues. V was pared by 6 bases and J by 4 bases, with 7 bases of the junction left unmatched. The germline gives CDR1 MNHNY, CDR2 SVGAGI (reference sequence). The CDR3 protein is CASSLLGLAGGETQYF. The CDR3 DNA sequence: TGTGCCAGCAGCCTACTAGGACTAGCGGGGGGAGAGACCCAGTACTTC.

The V and J genes are TRBV6-6 and TRBJ2-5; 12 bases are shared with TRBD2. With the DNA end fitting TRBJ2-7 better, the J assignment may be wrong. CDR3 length equals 14 residues. Looked up from germline, CDR1 is MNHNY and CDR2 is SVGAGI (reference sequence). CDR3 coding DNA: TGTGCCAGCAGCCGACTAGCGGGGGCCTACGAGCAGTACTTC. Translating it yields CASSRLAGAYEQYF.

This chain connects TRBV6-5 to TRBJ1-1, with D hard to call. Germline V CDR1 and CDR2: MNHEY, SVGAGI. This CDR3 has 13 residues. V lost 2 bases and J 3 bases, leaving 7 bases between the germline ends. The CDR3 nucleotides read TGTGCCAGCAGTTACCGGGCCCACACTGAAGCTTTCTTT. This codes for CASSYRAHTEAFF.

This chain uses TRBV6-5 with TRBJ2-7; D ambiguous. Germline V gene data show CDR1 as MNHEY and CDR2 as SVGAGI. This CDR3 has 15 residues. V lost 6 bases and J 3 bases, leaving 18 bases between the germline ends. The CDR3 DNA sequence: TGTGCCAGCAGCTCCAGACTGTTCCCTCACTACGAGCAGTACTTC. Translated, it gives CASSSRLFPHYEQYF.

This chain links TRBV4-1 with TRBJ1-5, with 11 bases identical to TRBD1. Looked up from germline, CDR1 is MGHRA and CDR2 is YSYEKL. J gave up 0 bases and V 1 base, and 8 bases lay outside the gene matches. The CDR3 runs to 19 residues. In nucleotides, the CDR3 is TGCGCCAGCAGCCAAGTGTGGACAGGGGGCGATCATAGCAATCAGCCCCAGCATTTT. This translates into CASSQVWTGGDHSNQPQHF.

This chain uses TRBV18 with TRBJ2-5, with a weak D call TRBD1 (6 bases). The CDR3 spans 13 residues. Trimming left V 5 bases short and J 5 bases short, with 12 bases between. Germline V gives CDR1 KGHSH, CDR2 LQKENI. CDR3 nucleotides: TGTGCCAGCTCAACAGGGACCAAGGAGACCCAGTACTTC. Its protein product is CASSTGTKETQYF.

This chain links TRBV27 with TRBJ2-4; 10 bases line up with TRBD1. V lost 5 bases and J lost 1; bases outside the gene matches: 8. CDR1 MNHEY and CDR2 SMNVEV come from the germline V gene (reference sequence). The CDR3 is made up of 17 amino acids. CDR3 residues: CASSPLPGQGAKNIQYF. CDR3 DNA: TGTGCCAGCAGTCCCCTCCCGGGACAGGGGGCCAAAAACATTCAGTACTTC.

The V call is TRBV7-2, the J call TRBJ2-2; 12 bases match TRBD2. CDR3 length: 18 amino acids. The V gene end was trimmed by 1 base and the J gene end by 6 bases; junction bases not matched to a gene: 9. The germline CDR1 and CDR2 sequences are SGHTA and FQGNSA. The CDR3 DNA reads as TGTGCCAGCAGCTTAGTGAGGCTAGCGGGAGGGCCTGCCGGGGAGCTGTTTTTT. Translated: CASSLVRLAGGPAGELFF. Full variable domain (rest looked up from reference TRBV7-2 and TRBJ2-2): GAGVSQSPSNKVTEKGKDVELRCDPISGHTALYWYRQSLGQGLEFLIYFQGNSAPDKSGLPSDRFSAERTGGSVSTLTIQRTQQEDSAVYLCASSLVRLAGGPAGELFFGEGSRLTVL.

The chain couples TRBV7-9 to TRBJ2-7; unclear D gene. The CDR3 has 14 amino acids. V lost 2 bases and J lost 2, with 10 bases in between. In germline, CDR1 is SEHNR, CDR2 FQNEAQ (reference sequence). Here the CDR3 DNA reads TGTGCCAGCAGCTTACTCCGAGACACCTACGAGCAGTACTTC. Translated, it gives CASSLLRDTYEQYF.

The sample holds a few counts of this clone. V is TRBV10-3 and J is TRBJ1-3; no firm D call. Germline CDR1 reads ENHRY; CDR2 reads SYGVKD. The CDR3 covers 14 residues. The V and J ends lost 3 bases and 0 bases respectively, with 6 bases between them. The CDR3 loop reads CAISEAHSGNTIYF. The CDR3 nucleotides are TGTGCCATCAGTGAAGCTCACTCTGGAAACACCATATATTTT.

This sequence joins TRBV10-3 and TRBJ2-7, with D possibly called TRBD1 or TRBD2 (7 bases each). The CDR3 is 14 residues long. CDR1 is ENHRY, CDR2 SYGVKD, per germline. The ends were cut back, 8 bases at V and 7 bases at J, with 21 bases in the middle. CDR3 in amino acids: CAIGGGTAGREQYF. The CDR3 DNA reads as TGTGCCATCGGGGGGGGGACAGCTGGTCGAGAGCAGTACTTC.

The chain employs TRBV6-1 and TRBJ2-3, with 7 bases fitting TRBD1. In germline, CDR1 is MNHNS, CDR2 SASEGT. The trim removed 5 bases at V and 4 bases at J, leaving 6 bases unmatched. There are 14 residues in the CDR3. CDR3: CASSRDSVADTQYF. The CDR3 DNA sequence: TGTGCCAGCAGTAGGGACAGTGTGGCAGATACGCAGTATTTT.

This clone was observed a single time. V usage is TRBV4-1 and J usage is TRBJ2-7, with 10 bases fitting TRBD1. This CDR3 contains 19 residues. From germline, CDR1 is MGHRA and CDR2 YSYEKL. The trim removed 0 bases at V and 1 base at J, leaving 12 bases unmatched. The CDR3 loop is CASSQEKLLGQGISYEQYF. CDR3 DNA sequence: TGCGCCAGCAGCCAAGAAAAGCTCCTGGGACAGGGGATATCCTACGAGCAGTACTTC.

The rearrangement uses TRBV15 and TRBJ2-7, with 7 positions matching TRBD2. Per germline, CDR1 LNHNV and CDR2 YYDKDF (reference sequence). V lost 1 base, J lost 2 bases, and 5 bases stayed unmatched. The CDR3 contains 15 residues. CDR3 amino acids: CATSRGGGFTYEQYF. CDR3 in DNA: TGTGCCACCAGCAGAGGGGGAGGGTTCACCTACGAGCAGTACTTC.

The rearrangement joins TRBV10-3 to TRBJ2-3; 13 bases align to TRBD2. Trimming at V came to 10 bases and at J to 5 bases, leaving 18 bases not matched to a gene. The germline V gene has CDR1 ENHRY and CDR2 SYGVKD. The CDR3 runs to 18 residues. The DNA for the CDR3 is TGTGCCAGCAGGGGACTAGCGGGACTCCGTAGTAAAAAAGATACGCAGTATTTT. It translates to CASRGLAGLRSKKDTQYF.

The chain has TRBV7-9 and TRBJ1-2, with unresolved D. This CDR3 contains 15 residues. V dropped 4 bases and J dropped 0 bases, with 12 bases sitting between them. The germline V gene has CDR1 SEHNR and CDR2 FQNEAQ (reference sequence). CDR3: CASSSRREANYGYTF. CDR3 in DNA: TGTGCCAGCAGCTCCCGACGGGAGGCTAACTATGGCTACACCTTC.

The genes are TRBV28 and TRBJ1-2; 11 bases agree with TRBD1. CDR3 size: 14 residues. Germline loops: CDR1 MDHEN, CDR2 SYDVKM. The junction had 4 bases not matched to a gene; V was cut back by 6 bases and J by 4 bases. CDR3 sequence (DNA): TGTGCCAGCAGGGACAGGGGGCGACTCTATGGCTACACCTTC. It codes for CASRDRGRLYGYTF.

The DNA of the CDR3 is TGTGCCAGCTTTTCCGGGACAGGGGGAAACATTCAGTACTTC. As protein: CASFSGTGGNIQYF. The chain combines TRBV18 with TRBJ2-4; 11 bases agree with TRBD1. In germline, CDR1 is KGHSH, CDR2 LQKENI. V trimming: 7 bases; J trimming: 6 bases; junction bases outside the gene matches: 5. This CDR3 contains 14 residues.

The J gene is TRBJ2-7, the V gene TRBV11-2, with D possibly TRBD1 on 6 matching bases. This CDR3 is built from 16 residues. Deletions cut 2 bases from V and 2 bases from J, with 16 bases between. Germline values: CDR1 SGHAT, CDR2 FQNNGV. This CDR3 is CASSLSLVKGAYEQYF. For the CDR3, the DNA is TGTGCCAGCAGCTTAAGCCTCGTGAAGGGGGCCTACGAGCAGTACTTC.

This rearrangement joins TRBV28 to TRBJ2-3, with D possibly being TRBD1 (6 bases). CDR1 is MDHEN and CDR2 is SYDVKM in the germline V gene. The CDR3 is 19 amino acids. Deletions cut 0 bases from V and 0 bases from J, with 19 bases between. The DNA of the CDR3 is TGTGCCAGCAGTTTATGGAACCGACAGGACATACTTAGCACAGATACGCAGTATTTT. It yields the protein CASSLWNRQDILSTDTQYF.

The chain links TRBV7-6 to TRBJ2-5; 13 bases map to TRBD2. The V gene's germline CDR1 is SGHVS and CDR2 FNYEAQ. This CDR3 is built from 15 residues. J lost 6 bases, V lost 5 bases, and 6 bases had no gene match. The CDR3 DNA follows: TGTGCCAGCAGCGCAACTAGCGGGAGGGCTCAGACCCAGTACTTC. Translated, it gives CASSATSGRAQTQYF.

The genes are TRBV21-1 and TRBJ2-7. TRBV21-1 is a pseudogene segment. The CDR3 has 15 residues. The CDR3 bases are TGTGCCAGCAGCAACCGGGACCCGGATTCGAAGGAGCAGTACTTC. Protein sequence: CASSNRDPDSKEQYF.

The rearrangement joins TRBV4-2 to TRBJ2-5, with 12 positions matching TRBD2. The CDR3 covers 16 residues. Per the germline V gene, CDR1 is LGHNA and CDR2 is YNFKEQ. Unmatched junction bases numbered 4, after V lost 4 bases and J lost 1 base. Here the CDR3 reads CASSRGLAGGQETQYF. The CDR3 DNA sequence: TGTGCCAGCAGCCGGGGACTAGCGGGCGGCCAAGAGACCCAGTACTTC.

The chain recombines TRBV28 with TRBJ2-7; unclear D gene. The CDR3 runs to 12 residues. Germline assignment: CDR1 MDHEN and CDR2 SYDVKM. V was clipped by 3 bases and J by 3 bases, with 6 bases between them. CDR3 DNA: TGTGCCAGCAGTTTCCGGATCTACGAGCAGTACTTC. It encodes CASSFRIYEQYF.

J is TRBJ2-7 and V is TRBV9, with D unclear. CDR3 length equals 12 residues. CDR1 and CDR2 from the germline V gene are SGDLS and YYNGEE. V was cut by 2 bases and J by 3 bases, with 6 bases left in between. The CDR3 region has the DNA TGTGCCAGCAGCGTTGACGGCTACGAGCAGTACTTC. It is translated as CASSVDGYEQYF.

The chain has TRBV6-6 and TRBJ2-1, with TRBD2 matching 12 bases. Germline V gives CDR1 MNHNY, CDR2 SVGAGI (reference sequence). V was pared by 7 bases and J by 8 bases, with 6 bases of the junction left unmatched. The CDR3 covers 14 residues. The CDR3 reads CASTSSGGAYEQFF. The CDR3 DNA follows: TGTGCCAGCACCTCTAGCGGGGGGGCCTATGAGCAGTTCTTC.

This chain links TRBV28 with TRBJ2-7; D remains unclear. Looked up from germline, CDR1 is MDHEN and CDR2 is SYDVKM. The length of the CDR3 is 13 residues. V was cut by 6 bases and J by 1 base, with 10 bases left in between. The CDR3 DNA reads TGTGCCAGCAGCGGCACCTCTTCCTACGAGCAGTACTTC. Translation gives CASSGTSSYEQYF.